Sequencing of this T cell receptor beta chain was carried out in a study of CXCR3-negative and CXCR3-positive naive CD8 T cells. Study at large: The dataset comprises 110 million to 150 million TRB reads in total, with about 1.5 +/- 0.3 million reads per library.

With UMI labels, 5' RACE was used to prepare the TRB cDNA libraries. TCRdb reanalyzed the 5' RACE reads and collapses them to one entry per CDR3 protein, without DNA. The listing contains 75,000 to 100,000 distinct CDR3 sequences. Those CD8+ T cells considered naive were CD45RO-CCR7+CD27+CD95-. Concerning this clonotype itself: Its antigen is as yet unknown.

General study points: CXCR3-positive naive cells had more hydrophobic TRB CDR3s than CXCR3-negative naive cells. Between one naive subset and the other, surface CD5 was comparable, and TCR strength was inferred from TRB CDR3 properties.

Sequencing used naive CXCR3+ CD8+ T cells from blood. The subset denotes: CD45RO-CCR7+CD27+CD95- naive CD8+ T cells expressing CXCR3 (TNR3+). This receptor was taken from a human donor in good health. Some clones in this sample may be carry-over from other donors' samples.

CDR3 region: CASSLREGNQPQHF. V usage is TRBV28 and J usage is TRBJ1-5. Germline lookup yields CDR1 MDHEN and CDR2 SYDVKM. This CDR3 contains 14 residues.